This passage covers 24 T cell receptor beta chains from one sample sequenced in a study of CD8 T cells in ankylosing spondylitis. TCRdb used MiXCR to reprocess the 5' RACE reads, holding one entry per CDR3 protein. The table records some 220,000 distinct CDR3 sequences, over 9.5% of them present only once. Specimen: blood, either unsorted or a sorted T cell fraction (not recorded which). The source is a male donor with ankylosing spondylitis or in good health (not recorded which).

This clonotype was recorded many times. The rearrangement links TRBV20-1 to TRBJ2-1; 11 nucleotides agree with TRBD2. The V and J ends lost 0 bases and 7 bases, in that order; junction bases with no gene match: 5. The germline V gene encodes CDR1 DFQATT and CDR2 SNEGSKA (reference sequence). The CDR3 has 15 amino acids. This CDR3 is CSARDTASGGNEQFF. DNA of the CDR3: TGCAGTGCTAGAGATACGGCTAGCGGGGGGAATGAGCAGTTCTTC.

This clonotype was seen many times. This chain uses TRBV7-8 with TRBJ2-1, with a possible D match to TRBD2 (6 bases). Germline CDR1 is SGHVS and CDR2 is FQNEAQ. The V and J ends lost 1 base and 10 bases respectively, with 20 bases between them. The CDR3 runs 16 residues. In nucleotides, the CDR3 is TGTGCCAGCAGCTTAGTGTGGAGGGCCGGAGGGCCGGAGCAGTTCTTC. Protein: CASSLVWRAGGPEQFF. Variable domain in full (rest from reference TRBV7-8 and TRBJ2-1): GAGVSQSPRYKVAKRGQDVALRCDPISGHVSLFWYQQALGQGPEFLTYFQNEAQLDKSGLPSDRFFAERPEGSVSTLKIQRTQQEDSAVYLCASSLVWRAGGPEQFFGPGTRLTVL.

This clonotype turned up a few times. The chain combines TRBV7-9 with TRBJ2-7; D perhaps matches TRBD1 (6 bases). Germline assignment: CDR1 SEHNR and CDR2 FQNEAQ (reference sequence). The CDR3 has 14 residues. Trimming took off 6 bases at V and 1 base at J, with 13 bases between the two ends. DNA of the CDR3: TGTGCCAGCAGTCCCCGGGACAAATCCTACGAGCAGTACTTC. Translated, it gives CASSPRDKSYEQYF. Together with reference TRBV7-9 and TRBJ2-7, the CDR3 gives the full variable domain: DTGVSQNPRHKITKRGQNVTFRCDPISEHNRLYWYRQTLGQGPEFLTYFQNEAQLEKSRLLSDRFSAERPKGSFSTLEIQRTEQGDSAMYLCASSPRDKSYEQYFGPGTRLTVT.

This clonotype was observed a handful of times. The rearrangement links TRBV7-1 to TRBJ2-7; TRBD1 is a possible D gene (6 bases). TRBV7-1 is an ORF for which the function is uncertain. CDR3 length: 14 residues. V lost 5 bases, J lost 0 bases, and 11 bases lay in between. CDR3 coding DNA: TGTGCCAGCAGCCCGGGACATGGCTCCTACGAGCAGTACTTC. Encoded protein: CASSPGHGSYEQYF.

This clonotype appeared many times. The chain couples TRBV10-3 to TRBJ2-2; D not certain. V lost 4 bases and J lost 2, with 11 bases in between. From germline, CDR1 is ENHRY and CDR2 SYGVKD. The CDR3 has 15 residues. Here the CDR3 reads CAISVRTGNTGELFF. The CDR3 DNA sequence: TGTGCCATCAGTGTGAGGACGGGCAACACCGGGGAGCTGTTTTTT.

V usage is TRBV25-1 and J usage is TRBJ1-2, with a weak D call TRBD1 (5 bases). V dropped 8 bases and J dropped 7 bases, with 20 bases sitting between them. The germline gives CDR1 MGHDK, CDR2 SYGVNS. There are 14 residues in the CDR3. CDR3 nucleotides: TGTGCCAGCCGACTTACAGGCGCATTCTGTGGCTACACCTTC. This codes for CASRLTGAFCGYTF.

This clonotype was picked up a small number of times. The chain recombines TRBV7-9 with TRBJ2-1, with 8 bases that match TRBD2. Trimming took 1 base from V and 3 from J; bases not matched to a gene: 5. The V gene's germline CDR1 is SEHNR and CDR2 FQNEAQ (reference sequence). The CDR3 is 16 residues long. The CDR3 DNA sequence: TGTGCCAGCAGCTTAGGGGGTAGCGGGATCTACAATGAGCAGTTCTTC. As protein: CASSLGGSGIYNEQFF.

This clonotype was counted at least ten times. The chain carries TRBV30 and TRBJ1-2; no definite D call. The CDR3 contains 14 residues. Germline V CDR1 and CDR2: GTSNPN, SVGIG (reference sequence). The ends were cut back, 0 bases at V and 4 bases at J, with 12 bases in the middle. As DNA, the CDR3 is TGTGCCTGGAGTGTTGGATCAAAGGGCTATGGCTACACCTTC. Amino acids: CAWSVGSKGYGYTF.

As for this clonotype: Possible read error: a much larger clone is one base away. The genes are TRBV20-1 and TRBJ2-2; TRBD2 aligns across 7 bases. Germline V gene sequence: CDR1 DFQATT, CDR2 SNEGSKA (reference sequence). This CDR3 is built from 15 residues. The CDR3 nucleotides read TGCAGTACTAGAAGCGGGGACCGGGGGACCGGGGAGCTGTTTTTT. Protein product: CSTRSGDRGTGELFF.

This clonotype was detected ten times or more. This chain uses TRBV29-1 with TRBJ2-5; TRBD1 matches at 8 bases. This CDR3 comprises 14 residues. Germline lookup yields CDR1 SQVTM and CDR2 ANQGSEA. The ends lost 6 bases at V and 1 base at J; junction bases unmatched: 7. CDR3 bases: TGCAGCGTCATTTGGACAGGGACCCAAGAGACCCAGTACTTC. Protein: CSVIWTGTQETQYF.

This clonotype was seen ten or more times. The chain's CDR3 is CASKLRRATDTQYF. The DNA for the CDR3 is TGTGCCAGCAAACTTCGGCGGGCTACAGATACGCAGTATTTT. This chain joins TRBV12-3 or TRBV12-4 and TRBJ2-3, with D perhaps TRBD2 (5 bases). With 7 bases removed from V and 3 bases from J, the gap between germline ends came to 14 bases. CDR3 length: 14 amino acids.

Ten or more counts support this clonotype. The chain carries TRBV6-4 and TRBJ2-1; D is unclear. Germline CDR1 reads MRHNA; CDR2 reads SNTAGT. V gave up 3 bases and J gave up 0 bases, with 12 bases separating them. The CDR3 length is 16 residues. The DNA of the CDR3 is TGTGCCAGCAGTGAACTCCCTTATAGCTCCTACAATGAGCAGTTCTTC. It is translated as CASSELPYSSYNEQFF.

This clonotype showed up many times. The rearrangement joins TRBV14 to TRBJ2-1, with 7 bases lining up with TRBD2. V was pared by 4 bases and J by 2 bases, with 5 bases of the junction left unmatched. CDR1 and CDR2 (germline): SGHDN, FVKESK. The CDR3 runs 15 residues. The CDR3 spells CASSLGLVAYNEQFF. CDR3 nucleotides: TGTGCCAGCAGCCTAGGACTAGTGGCCTACAATGAGCAGTTCTTC.

This clonotype was seen ten or more times. The gene calls are TRBV7-9 and TRBJ1-1; 11 nucleotides align to TRBD1. The CDR3 has 16 amino acids. V lost 5 bases to trimming and J lost 1 base; unmatched junction nucleotides: 6. CDR1 is SEHNR, CDR2 FQNEAQ, per germline (reference sequence). CDR3 amino acids: CASSPSGTGGNTEAFF. DNA for the CDR3: TGTGCCAGCAGCCCCTCCGGGACAGGGGGGAACACTGAAGCTTTCTTT.

Only a few counts were recorded for this clonotype. The chain couples TRBV5-1 to TRBJ2-1; 10 bases line up with TRBD2. V lost 0 bases, J lost 8 bases, and 5 bases stayed unmatched. This CDR3 is 15 amino acids long. Germline values: CDR1 SGHRS, CDR2 YFSETQ. The CDR3 loop reads CASSLDLAGEDEQFF. The CDR3 DNA follows: TGCGCCAGCAGCTTGGATCTAGCGGGAGAGGATGAGCAGTTCTTC.

This clonotype was counted ten times or more. The chain combines TRBV4-2 with TRBJ2-1; TRBD2 matches 11 bases. From germline, CDR1 is LGHNA and CDR2 YNFKEQ. Trimming cost V 1 base and J 5 bases; bases outside gene matches: 4. This CDR3 is 16 amino acids long. CDR3 sequence (DNA): TGTGCCAGCAGCCAAGCCGGGACTAGCGGACACAATGAGCAGTTCTTC. This sequence encodes CASSQAGTSGHNEQFF.

This clonotype was counted many times. The chain recombines TRBV6-5 with TRBJ1-2; D unclear. V was pared by 2 bases and J by 1 base, with 11 bases between. The CDR3 length is 15 residues. Germline loops: CDR1 MNHEY, CDR2 SVGAGI. The CDR3 loop reads CASSYVSQSNYGYTF. DNA of the CDR3: TGTGCCAGCAGTTACGTCTCACAGAGTAACTATGGCTACACCTTC.

This clonotype was observed many times. This sequence joins TRBV12-3 or TRBV12-4 and TRBJ2-2, with D perhaps TRBD1 (6 bases). Trimming took off 10 bases at V and 7 bases at J, with 13 bases between the two ends. The CDR3 consists of 12 residues. CDR3 protein: CANTGTGGELFF. CDR3 nucleotides: TGTGCCAACACAGGGACGGGCGGGGAGCTGTTTTTT.

This clonotype was counted ten times or more. The chain recombines TRBV7-2 with TRBJ2-3, with D possibly being TRBD1 (6 bases). The CDR3 runs to 14 residues. V lost 4 bases and J lost 1, with 9 bases in between. CDR1 and CDR2 (germline): SGHTA, FQGNSA. CDR3 nucleotides: TGTGCCAGCAGCTCTTACAGGGGCACAGATACGCAGTATTTT. Residues: CASSSYRGTDTQYF.

This clonotype has just a few counts. The genes are TRBV11-3 and TRBJ2-2, with TRBD2 matching over 8 bases. With 6 bases clipped from V and 3 bases from J, the junction kept 6 bases outside the gene matches. Germline V gene sequence: CDR1 SGHNT, CDR2 YENEEA. The CDR3 loop spans 15 amino acids. The CDR3 coding sequence is TGTGCCAGCAGATCCGGGAGGGGTGACACCGGGGAGCTGTTTTTT. Translated, it gives CASRSGRGDTGELFF.

Remarks on this clonotype: This may stem from a read error, because a much larger clone lies one nucleotide away. The chain employs TRBV7-8 and TRBJ1-4; D remains unclear. The CDR3 runs to 15 residues. The V and J ends lost 1 base and 9 bases respectively, with 15 bases between them. From germline, CDR1 is SGHVS and CDR2 FQNEAQ. The chain's CDR3 is CASSLEREGGQKLFF. The DNA for the CDR3 is TGTGCCAGCAGCTTAGAGAGGGAGGGAGGTCAAAAACTGTTTTTT.

On this clonotype: It is likely a read error, because the conserved phenylalanine at the end of the CDR3 is missing. The chain has TRBV7-2 and TRBJ1-2, with TRBD1 matching 8 bases. CDR1 and CDR2 (germline): SGHTA, FQGNSA. The CDR3 sequence is 14 residues long. Trimming at V came to 6 bases and at J to 4 bases, leaving 7 bases not matched to a gene. The CDR3 sequence: CASSWTGYTYGYTL. DNA of the CDR3: TGTGCCAGCAGTTGGACAGGGTATACCTATGGCTACACCTTA.

The sample holds many counts of this clonotype. The chain combines TRBV5-1 with TRBJ2-3; possible D gene TRBD1, 5 bases. The ends were cut back, 7 bases at V and 2 bases at J, with 11 bases in the middle. The CDR3 loop spans 13 amino acids. Germline lookup yields CDR1 SGHRS and CDR2 YFSETQ. The chain's CDR3 is CASQGAHTDTQYF. In DNA form, the CDR3 reads TGCGCCAGCCAAGGGGCGCACACAGATACGCAGTATTTT.

The rearrangement joins TRBV2 to TRBJ2-7; 13 bases match TRBD2. V was clipped by 9 bases and J by 2 bases; unmatched bases: 1. The CDR3 spans 13 residues. The germline V gene encodes CDR1 SNHLY and CDR2 FYNNEI. The CDR3 nucleotides read TGTGCCAGGGGACTAGCGGGGACCTACGAGCAGTACTTC. Its translation is CARGLAGTYEQYF. The full variable domain, its missing parts supplied by reference TRBV2 and TRBJ2-7, is EPEVTQTPSHQVTQMGQEVILRCVPISNHLYFYWYRQILGQKVEFLVSFYNNEISEKSEIFDDQFSVERPDGSNFTLKIRSTKLEDSAMYFCARGLAGTYEQYFGPGTRLTVT.